A selection of T cell receptor beta chains follows, all from one sample in a study of blood T cells in healthy people across ages. TCRdb re-called the 5' RACE reads with MiXCR, one entry per CDR3 protein. The sample gives roughly 1,500,000 distinct CDR3 sequences, approximately 42% of which show up once; 7.9% is in the top ten. Source material: blood. Every receptor here comes from a young woman in good health. CDR3s include the opening cysteine and the closing phenylalanine or tryptophan. A D gene is named only where the DNA matches it firmly. A clone size is listed for some rows: how often the clone was seen (once, few, many), or a class if it is expanded.

V	size	D	J	CDR3	DNA
TRBV20-1	few	TRBD2	TRBJ2-7	CSARTGGAPYEQYF	TGCAGTGCTAGGACGGGGGGGGCCCCCTACGAGCAGTACTTC
TRBV10-3	few	NA	TRBJ2-1	CAISEVSKLTYNEQFF	TGTGCCATCAGCGAGGTATCCAAATTAACCTACAATGAGCAGTTCTTC
TRBV3-1	few	NA	TRBJ1-2	CASSPPQWAYGYTF	TGTGCCAGCAGCCCCCCGCAGTGGGCCTATGGCTACACCTTC
TRBV12-3/TRBV12-4	NA	TRBD1	TRBJ1-1	CALGGPEAFF	TGTGCCCTAGGGGGCCCTGAAGCTTTCTTT
TRBV27	many	TRBD1	TRBJ1-2	CASSRDRGYGYTF	TGCGCCAGCAGTCGGGACAGGGGGTATGGCTACACCTTC
TRBV20-1	few	NA	TRBJ2-3	CSAGDWAVGTDTQYF	TGCAGTGCTGGAGACTGGGCGGTTGGCACAGATACGCAGTATTTT
TRBV28	NA	NA	TRBJ2-7	CASMLVVGSTYEQYF	TGTGCCAGCATGCTAGTAGTTGGATCGACCTACGAGCAGTACTTC
TRBV7-3	once	NA	TRBJ1-2	CASSLVEGRPTLNGYTF	TGTGCCAGCAGCTTAGTTGAGGGACGCCCAACTCTGAATGGCTACACCTTC
TRBV18	few	TRBD1	TRBJ2-7	CASSPPVAGGSYEQYF	TGTGCCAGCTCACCACCGGTGGCAGGGGGTAGCTACGAGCAGTACTTC
TRBV14	NA	NA	TRBJ2-5	CASSQLGIEQYF	TGTGCCAGCAGCCAATTGGGGATCGAACAGTACTTC
TRBV3-1	few	NA	TRBJ2-1	CASSRVGAGYNEQFF	TGTGCCAGCAGCCGGGTGGGGGCCGGATACAATGAGCAGTTCTTC
TRBV7-2	NA	TRBD2	TRBJ2-2	CASRRGSGGYTGELFF	TGTGCCAGCCGCCGGGGGAGCGGGGGTTACACCGGGGAGCTGTTTTTT
TRBV20-1	NA	NA	TRBJ2-7	CSASMGTYSYEQYF	TGCAGTGCATCGATGGGGACATACTCCTACGAGCAGTACTTC
TRBV6-1	once	NA	TRBJ2-5	CASSLRQIAQETQYF	TGTGCCAGCAGTCTAAGACAAATCGCCCAAGAGACCCAGTACTTC
TRBV6-1	NA	NA	TRBJ1-5	CASTTTGFGQPQHF	TGTGCCAGCACCACTACAGGGTTCGGACAGCCCCAGCATTTT
TRBV7-9	few	NA	TRBJ2-3	CATVKGGSTDTQYF	TGTGCCACCGTCAAGGGGGGAAGCACAGATACGCAGTATTTT
TRBV6-1	few	TRBD2	TRBJ2-7	CASIPPQRGLEGEQYF	TGTGCCAGCATCCCCCCGCAGAGGGGACTAGAGGGCGAGCAGTACTTC
TRBV14	NA	NA	TRBJ1-1	CASSQGPGVYTEAFF	TGTGCCAGCAGCCAAGGACCCGGGGTATACACTGAAGCTTTCTTT
TRBV4-2	NA	TRBD1	TRBJ1-1	CASSQERGLETEAFF	TGTGCCAGCAGCCAAGAAAGGGGGCTTGAAACTGAAGCTTTCTTT
TRBV7-2	NA	NA	TRBJ2-5	CVSSLEGTRTAQYF	TGTGTCAGCAGCTTAGAGGGGACAAGGACGGCCCAGTACTTC
TRBV4-2	NA	TRBD2	TRBJ2-3	CASSQKFAALAGADTQYF	TGTGCCAGCAGCCAAAAGTTCGCGGCACTAGCGGGAGCAGATACGCAGTATTTT
TRBV6-6	NA	NA	TRBJ2-1	CASSYSLEIPDNEQFF	TGTGCCAGCAGTTACTCGTTGGAGATACCCGACAATGAGCAGTTCTTC
TRBV30	NA	NA	TRBJ2-6	CAWSAGSARANVLTF	TGTGCCTGGAGTGCCGGCTCTGCGCGGGCCAACGTCCTGACTTTC
TRBV7-9	NA	NA	TRBJ2-5	CASIPNQETQYF	TGTGCCAGCATCCCGAACCAAGAGACCCAGTACTTC
TRBV20-1	few	NA	TRBJ2-1	CSASPRGYNEQFF	TGCAGTGCTAGTCCCCGAGGTTACAATGAGCAGTTCTTC
TRBV27	NA	NA	TRBJ2-7	CASSPQNRVHEQYF	TGTGCCAGCAGCCCCCAAAACAGGGTCCACGAGCAGTACTTC
TRBV20-1	NA	TRBD2	TRBJ2-1	CSARTLAGLSSYNEQFF	TGCAGTGCTAGAACGTTAGCGGGGCTTAGCTCCTACAATGAGCAGTTCTTC
TRBV12-3/TRBV12-4	NA	NA	TRBJ2-7	CASSSSGTYRYEQYF	TGTGCCAGCAGTTCGTCAGGGACGTATCGCTACGAGCAGTACTTC
TRBV5-1	few	TRBD2	TRBJ2-3	CASSLASGLTQYF	TGCGCCAGCAGCTTGGCTAGCGGCCTTACGCAGTATTTT
TRBV6-5	NA	NA	TRBJ2-7	CASSSLGRGYEQYF	TGTGCCAGCAGTTCCCTCGGTCGGGGCTACGAGCAGTACTTC
TRBV7-9	few	NA	TRBJ2-5	CASCSIGEQETQYF	TGTGCCAGCTGCTCGATCGGGGAGCAAGAGACCCAGTACTTC
TRBV20-1	NA	NA	TRBJ1-2	CSARKRANYGYTF	TGCAGTGCTAGAAAACGGGCAAACTATGGCTACACCTTC
TRBV29-1	many	TRBD2	TRBJ2-3	CSVVSGGPYTDTQYF	TGCAGCGTGGTTAGCGGGGGGCCTTACACAGATACGCAGTATTTT
TRBV21-1	once	NA	TRBJ2-4	CASSGGTSGTLVKNIQYF	TGTGCCAGCTCGGGGGGGACTAGCGGGACTCTAGTCAAAAACATTCAGTACTTC
TRBV20-1	NA	NA	TRBJ2-7	CSARPLVGDRYEQYF	TGCAGTGCTAGACCCTTGGTGGGAGATCGCTACGAGCAGTACTTC
TRBV20-1	NA	TRBD1	TRBJ2-6	CSARVGGGGGANVLTF	TGCAGTGCTAGAGTAGGGGGCGGAGGTGGGGCCAACGTCCTGACTTTC
TRBV16	NA	NA	TRBJ2-7	CASSQARGAYEQYF	TGTGCCAGCAGCCAAGCAAGGGGAGCCTACGAGCAGTACTTC
TRBV20-1	NA	TRBD2	TRBJ2-7	CSAPSGGYISYNEQYF	TGCAGTGCTCCTAGCGGGGGGTATATCTCCTACAATGAGCAGTACTTC
TRBV6-5	NA	NA	TRBJ2-7	CASSYSGTVSYEQYF	TGTGCCAGCAGTTATTCCGGGACCGTATCCTACGAGCAGTACTTC
TRBV9	few	NA	TRBJ1-2	CASSPQGAGHGYTF	TGTGCCAGCAGCCCCCAAGGGGCAGGTCATGGCTACACCTTC
TRBV20-1	NA	NA	TRBJ1-2	CPPINYGYTF	TGCCCTCCCATTAACTATGGCTACACCTTC
TRBV6-5	few	TRBD2	TRBJ2-7	CASSGAGEYEQYF	TGTGCCAGCAGTGGGGCGGGGGAGTACGAGCAGTACTTC
TRBV12-3/TRBV12-4	NA	NA	TRBJ2-3	CASGQLARLITDTQYF	TGTGCCAGCGGGCAGCTAGCGAGGTTAATCACAGATACGCAGTATTTT
TRBV27	NA	NA	TRBJ2-7	CASSLRGAVSYEQYF	TGTGCCAGCAGTTTAAGGGGGGCAGTCTCCTACGAGCAGTACTTC
TRBV7-9	NA	TRBD2	TRBJ2-2	CASSLDVSGGSTGELFF	TGTGCCAGCAGCTTAGATGTTAGCGGGGGAAGCACCGGGGAGCTGTTTTTT
TRBV10-3	few	TRBD1	TRBJ1-2	CAISGQGASGYTF	TGTGCCATCAGTGGGCAGGGGGCGTCCGGCTACACCTTC
TRBV12-3/TRBV12-4	few	TRBD2	TRBJ2-1	CASSLSLAGISNEQFF	TGTGCCAGCAGTTTAAGCCTAGCGGGGATCTCCAATGAGCAGTTCTTC
TRBV20-1	NA	TRBD2	TRBJ2-7	CSARGSTSGTSYNEQYF	TGCAGTGCCCGGGGATCGACTAGCGGGACATCCTACAATGAGCAGTACTTC
TRBV28	NA	NA	TRBJ1-6	CASSLFASSYNSPLHF	TGTGCCAGCAGTTTATTCGCGAGCTCCTATAATTCACCCCTCCACTTT
TRBV12-5	NA	TRBD2	TRBJ2-3	CASGLGQTSGRADTQYF	TGTGCTAGTGGTTTGGGTCAGACTAGCGGGAGGGCAGATACGCAGTATTTT
TRBV2	few	NA	TRBJ2-7	CASRPITGEQYF	TGTGCCAGCAGACCGATAACGGGCGAGCAGTACTTC
TRBV5-1	few	NA	TRBJ1-2	CASSLEDSYGYTF	TGCGCCAGCAGCTTAGAGGACAGCTATGGCTACACCTTC
TRBV6-6	few	TRBD2	TRBJ2-1	CASSYTGLAEPNEQFF	TGTGCCAGCAGTTACACAGGACTAGCGGAACCCAATGAGCAGTTCTTC
TRBV3-1	few	NA	TRBJ2-3	CASSQDGRGTDTQYF	TGTGCCAGCAGCCAAGACGGTCGTGGTACAGATACGCAGTATTTT
TRBV2	NA	TRBD1	TRBJ2-7	CASRRQGGSGYEQYF	TGTGCCAGCAGGAGACAGGGTGGTTCAGGGTACGAGCAGTACTTC
TRBV24-1	once	TRBD2	TRBJ2-1	CATSQTSGAPQGQFF	TGTGCCACCAGCCAGACTAGCGGGGCTCCTCAGGGGCAGTTCTTC
TRBV4-1	NA	TRBD1	TRBJ2-6	CASSQDDRGVRLLANVLTF	TGCGCCAGCAGCCAGGACGACAGGGGCGTCCGGTTGCTGGCCAACGTCCTGACTTTC
TRBV10-3	NA	NA	TRBJ1-1	CAISDLVNTEAFF	TGTGCCATCAGTGATCTCGTGAACACTGAAGCTTTCTTT